The rows below give T cell receptor beta chains drawn from one sample of a study of early T cells in non-severe SARS-CoV-2 infection. TCRdb independently ran MiXCR on the 5' RACE reads; one entry per CDR3 protein. The sample has approximately 60,000 distinct CDR3 sequences, 9.5% to 15% seen once; the top ten hold 1.3% to 1.5%. Specimen: whole blood. All receptors come from an adult who was a healthcare worker with PCR-confirmed SARS-CoV-2 infection or an uninfected control (not recorded which). The CDR3 runs from the conserved cysteine through the conserved F or W. D genes are given only for firm matches. Clone sizes are given selectively: once, few, many, or a class where the clone is expanded.

clone size,V gene,J gene,D gene,CDR3 DNA,CDR3 protein
many,TRBV20-1,TRBJ2-5,-,TGCAGCTGCCCTATGGCGGGGTTTAGTGAGACCCAGTACTTC,CSCPMAGFSETQYF
few,TRBV7-6,TRBJ1-1,-,TGTGCCAGCAGCTTAAGTGGAGGCACTGAAGCTTTCTTT,CASSLSGGTEAFF
many,TRBV7-2,TRBJ2-4,-,TGTGCCAGCAGCTACGTAGCCAAAAACATTCAGTACTTC,CASSYVAKNIQYF
many,TRBV6-1,TRBJ2-7,-,TGTGCCAGCAGACCCGGGCCCAACTACGAGCAGTACTTC,CASRPGPNYEQYF
-,TRBV7-9,TRBJ2-7,-,TGTGCCAGCAGCTCACCCGGGGCGACTTACGAGCAGTACTTC,CASSSPGATYEQYF
few,TRBV7-6,TRBJ2-3,-,TGTGCCAGCAGCTTCAGGACAGCGATAAGGGGTACGCAGTATTTT,CASSFRTAIRGTQYF
many,TRBV7-3,TRBJ2-3,-,TGTGCCAGCAGCTTAACCGGGGCAGCCAGCACAGATACGCAGTATTTT,CASSLTGAASTDTQYF
few,TRBV6-1,TRBJ2-5,-,TGTGCCGGACGGGGGGCGCCATCCGGTCGGGAGACCCAGTACTTC,CAGRGAPSGRETQYF
-,TRBV12-3/TRBV12-4,TRBJ2-3,-,TGTGCCAGCAGTTTAGGTCCAGCCCTAAGGGAAGATACGCAGTATTTT,CASSLGPALREDTQYF
many,TRBV5-4,TRBJ2-2,-,TGTGCCAGCAGCCAAAAGGGAACCGGGGAGCTGTTTTTT,CASSQKGTGELFF
many,TRBV11-3,TRBJ1-5,-,TGTGCCAGCAGCTTAGGAAGAGGGGAAAGCAATCAGCCCCAGCATTTT,CASSLGRGESNQPQHF
-,TRBV19,TRBJ2-6,-,TGTGCCAGTAGTATAGACCGGGGCTCTGGGGCCAACGTCCTGACTTTC,CASSIDRGSGANVLTF
many,TRBV18,TRBJ2-7,TRBD1,TGTGCCAGCTCAGCGGACAGGGGGGTCGAGCAGTACTTC,CASSADRGVEQYF
-,TRBV7-9,TRBJ2-3,TRBD1,TGTGCCAGCAGCTCCTTCGGACAGGGCATACCAGATACGCAGTATTTT,CASSSFGQGIPDTQYF
-,TRBV29-1,TRBJ2-3,-,TGCAGCGTTTCAGCGGAAGATACGCAGTATTTT,CSVSAEDTQYF
-,TRBV29-1,TRBJ1-1,-,TGCAGCGCCAGAAAGACTGAAGCTTTCTTT,CSARKTEAFF
many,TRBV9,TRBJ2-7,TRBD2,TGTGCCAGCAGCCCCCGGGGGGATCTCGCCTACGAGCAGTACTTC,CASSPRGDLAYEQYF
many,TRBV28,TRBJ2-7,TRBD1,TGTGCCAGCCGCGGACAGGGGGAGGGCGAGCAGTACTTC,CASRGQGEGEQYF
-,TRBV7-2,TRBJ2-5,TRBD2,TGTGCCAGCAGCTTAGGGACCGTAGCGGGGGGTCAGACCCAGTACTTC,CASSLGTVAGGQTQYF
once,TRBV29-1,TRBJ2-1,-,TGCAGCGTTGAAGGCCTAGAGCAGTTCTTC,CSVEGLEQFF
-,TRBV9,TRBJ1-6,-,TGTGCCAGCAGCGTCGCGGGGATAAGTACACCCCTCCACTTT,CASSVAGISTPLHF
-,TRBV10-2,TRBJ2-1,TRBD2,TGCGCCAGCAAGGTAGCGGGGTACATGGGCGATGAGCAGTTCTTC,CASKVAGYMGDEQFF
-,TRBV18,TRBJ1-2,-,TGTGCCAGCTCACCACCAGGGGCCTATGGCTACACCTTC,CASSPPGAYGYTF
few,TRBV7-9,TRBJ2-7,-,TGTGCCAGCATGAACTCCTACGAGCAGTACTTC,CASMNSYEQYF
few,TRBV11-2,TRBJ2-3,-,TGTGCCAGCAGCTTCTCCTCGTACACAGATACGCAGTATTTT,CASSFSSYTDTQYF
-,TRBV18,TRBJ2-5,-,TGTGCCAGCTCACCACCGGCAGGACCAGAGACCCAGTACTTC,CASSPPAGPETQYF
many,TRBV19,TRBJ1-5,-,TGTGCCAGTAGTATAAGGAGGAGTCCCAGGAGCAATCAGCCCCAGCATTTT,CASSIRRSPRSNQPQHF
-,TRBV7-9,TRBJ2-5,TRBD2,TGTGCCAGCAGCTTAGCACTAGCGGGGCGCCAAGAGACCCAGTACTTC,CASSLALAGRQETQYF
-,TRBV20-1,TRBJ2-5,-,TGCAGTGCTCTGGGAGTGGGGGGCACGACCCAGTACTTC,CSALGVGGTTQYF